Listed below are T cell receptor beta chains from one sample, sequenced in a study of shared clonotypes between healthy human individuals. The data were produced by immunoSEQ multiplex PCR, yet TCRdb's version contains in-frame clones alone and is incomplete. The sample has about 2 million clones, 95% seen once; the top ten hold 0.1% to 0.15%. The sample consisted of naive CD4+ T cells sorted from blood. The receptors were sampled from a young man in good health. The CDR3 runs from the conserved cysteine through the conserved F or W. D genes are given only for firm matches. Not every row has a clone size; where given, it reads once, few, many or a size class.

cdr3_nt cdr3_aa v_call d_call j_call clone_size
TGTGCCAGCAGCTCCGGACAGGCCACCTACGAGCAGTACTTC CASSSGQATYEQYF TRBV5-4 TRBD1 TRBJ2-7 -
TGTGCCAGCAGCTTAGTAGGGCTCCCGGTCGGCTACACCTTC CASSLVGLPVGYTF TRBV7-2 - TRBJ1-2 -
TGTGCCTGGAGTACGGTCAACAATGAGCAGTTCTTC CAWSTVNNEQFF TRBV30 - TRBJ2-1 -
TGTGCCAGCAACCGGGACAGGCGGAAAGATACGCAGTATTTT CASNRDRRKDTQYF TRBV28 TRBD1 TRBJ2-3 once
TGTGCCAGCAGGATCCTGGCTGGAAACACCATATATTTT CASRILAGNTIYF TRBV11-2 - TRBJ1-3 -
TGTGCCAGCTCACCCGGGGGGGCTAGCGGTGAGGATGAGCAGTTCTTC CASSPGGASGEDEQFF TRBV28 TRBD2 TRBJ2-1 -
TGTGCCAGCAGTTCCCCGGGGACAGTGAACACTGAAGCTTTCTTT CASSSPGTVNTEAFF TRBV28 TRBD1 TRBJ1-1 -
TGTGCCAGCAGCCAACAGGGGGCGAGGGCTGAAGCTTTCTTT CASSQQGARAEAFF TRBV2 TRBD1 TRBJ1-1 -
TGTGCCAGCAGCTTAAAATGGAGCCAACAGGGGGCGCCAGGAAACATTCAGTACTTC CASSLKWSQQGAPGNIQYF TRBV11-2 TRBD1 TRBJ2-4 -
TGTGCCTGGAGTCCCCGGAACACTGAAGCTTTCTTT CAWSPRNTEAFF TRBV30 - TRBJ1-1 -
TGTGCCAGCAGCTTTCAGGAAGCAGATACGCAGTATTTT CASSFQEADTQYF TRBV7-6 - TRBJ2-3 -
TGCGCCAGCAGCCAAGTGCTAGCGGGACCTAGTGAGCAGTTCTTC CASSQVLAGPSEQFF TRBV4-3 TRBD2 TRBJ2-1 -
TGTGCCAGCAGCCAAGTCCGGGGGATGAACACTGAAGCTTTCTTT CASSQVRGMNTEAFF TRBV14 - TRBJ1-1 -
TGTGCCAGCAGCTTAGCGTGGGTCAGTTCCTACGAGCAGTACTTC CASSLAWVSSYEQYF TRBV7-2 - TRBJ2-7 -
TGTGCCAGCAGCTTAGAGGCAGGGCACTCCTACGAGCAGTACTTC CASSLEAGHSYEQYF TRBV7-2 - TRBJ2-7 once
TGCAGTGCTAGGATCTGGGCTGAAGCTTTCTTT CSARIWAEAFF TRBV20-1 - TRBJ1-1 few
TGTGCCAGCAGTTTCACTAGCTCCTATAATTCACCCCTCCACTTT CASSFTSSYNSPLHF TRBV28 - TRBJ1-6 -
TGTGCCAGCAGCTTGGGACAGCAAGAGACCCAGTACTTC CASSLGQQETQYF TRBV9 TRBD1 TRBJ2-5 -
TGTGCCAGCAGTTACGGGACAGGGGTATACGAGCAGTACTTC CASSYGTGVYEQYF TRBV6-5 TRBD1 TRBJ2-7 -
TGTGCCAGTAGTGTAGGAAGAGAGACCCAGTACTTC CASSVGRETQYF TRBV19 - TRBJ2-5 -
TGCGCCAGCAGCTTGGCCGGGACTATGGCCCACGAGCAGTACTTC CASSLAGTMAHEQYF TRBV5-1 TRBD2 TRBJ2-7 -
TGTGCCAGCAGCTTATCAGGGCCTAACCGGTATTTT CASSLSGPNRYF TRBV7-2 - TRBJ2-3 -
TGTGCCAGCAGTTCACTAGCGGGACGGAGAACCCAGTACTTC CASSSLAGRRTQYF TRBV6-5 TRBD2 TRBJ2-5 once
TGCAGCGCAGCCGGAGCCTATGGCTACACCTTC CSAAGAYGYTF TRBV20-1 - TRBJ1-2 -
TGTGCCAGCAGCGAAACTGGGGTCGATGAGCAGTTCTTC CASSETGVDEQFF TRBV11-2 - TRBJ2-1 -
TGTGCCAGCAGCTTGGCTAACTACAATGAGCAGTTCTTC CASSLANYNEQFF TRBV11-2 - TRBJ2-1 -
TGTGCCAGCAGCGTAGGAGGGAGGTGGCAAGAGACCCAGTACTTC CASSVGGRWQETQYF TRBV9 - TRBJ2-5 -
TGTGCCAGCACCGAGCGGGGGCCCTACGAGCAGTACTTC CASTERGPYEQYF TRBV6-1 TRBD2 TRBJ2-7 -
TGCGCCAGCAGCCAAGATAAGCAAACAACCTACGAGCAGTACTTC CASSQDKQTTYEQYF TRBV4-3 - TRBJ2-7 -
TGTGCCAGTAGTATCGACTCCGGCGGCGCCGAGCAGTTCTTC CASSIDSGGAEQFF TRBV19 - TRBJ2-1 -
TGTGCCAGCAGCCCAGGGACTAGCGGGGGCCTAGGGACCCAGTACTTC CASSPGTSGGLGTQYF TRBV11-1 TRBD2 TRBJ2-5 once
TGTGCCAGTAACCCCGATAGGGGTCAGCCCCAGCATTTT CASNPDRGQPQHF TRBV19 - TRBJ1-5 -
TGTGCCAGCAGCGTCCAGGGTATCGGGGAGCTGTTTTTT CASSVQGIGELFF TRBV9 - TRBJ2-2 -
TGTGCCAGCAGCTTGGGACAGGGGACCACCGGGGAGCTGTTTTTT CASSLGQGTTGELFF TRBV5-6 TRBD1 TRBJ2-2 -
TGTGCCAGCAGCGCCCAGATGAACACTGAAGCTTTCTTT CASSAQMNTEAFF TRBV2 - TRBJ1-1 -
TGTGCCAGCAGTGAAGAGGCGGGTAGGGGGCAGCCCCAGCATTTT CASSEEAGRGQPQHF TRBV2 - TRBJ1-5 once
TGTGCCAGCAGCTCCGGACGGTGGGTGGAGACCCAGTACTTC CASSSGRWVETQYF TRBV5-4 - TRBJ2-5 -
TGCGCCAGCAGCTTAGGGTTCCCTCAGGAGACCCAGTACTTC CASSLGFPQETQYF TRBV5-1 - TRBJ2-5 -
TGTGCCAGCAGCGCCCGGGACAGGGGGAGACCTGGGGCCAACGTCCTGACTTTC CASSARDRGRPGANVLTF TRBV5-5 TRBD1 TRBJ2-6 -
TGTGCCAGCAGCATACAGGGGAAGAGGTACACTGAAGCTTTCTTT CASSIQGKRYTEAFF TRBV5-4 TRBD1 TRBJ1-1 -
TGTGCCAGCAGCTTAGGGGACAGTACAGATACGCAGTATTTT CASSLGDSTDTQYF TRBV7-9 TRBD1 TRBJ2-3 -
TGTGCCTGGAGTATCGGATTTGGACGTCTTGGGGCCAACGTCCTGACTTTC CAWSIGFGRLGANVLTF TRBV30 - TRBJ2-6 -
TGTGCCAGCAGTGCCGGGGCCAACGTCCTGACTTTC CASSAGANVLTF TRBV2 - TRBJ2-6 once
TGTGCCACCAGCAGAGAGAATACTGGCCTCTATGGCTACACCTTC CATSRENTGLYGYTF TRBV15 - TRBJ1-2 -
TGTGCCTGGAGCCCGGGGTGGACCGGGGAGCTGTTTTTT CAWSPGWTGELFF TRBV30 - TRBJ2-2 -
TGTGCCAGCAGCCCGGGAAGGGGCAATCAGCCCCAGCATTTT CASSPGRGNQPQHF TRBV7-3 - TRBJ1-5 -
TGCGCCAGCAGCTTGGGACAGTTCTACAATGAGCAGTTCTTC CASSLGQFYNEQFF TRBV5-1 - TRBJ2-1 -
TGCGCCAGCAGCAAAACCCCAGCGGCTAGCACAGATACGCAGTATTTT CASSKTPAASTDTQYF TRBV5-1 - TRBJ2-3 -
TGTGCCAGCAGCTTAACCGTGAACACTGAAGCTTTCTTT CASSLTVNTEAFF TRBV7-3 - TRBJ1-1 -
TGTGCCAGCAGCTCTCGGGACTCCCGCTACGAGCAGTACTTC CASSSRDSRYEQYF TRBV11-2 - TRBJ2-7 -
TGTGCCAGCAGTTACGGGACAGGGAACGCCTACGAGCAGTACTTC CASSYGTGNAYEQYF TRBV6-6 TRBD1 TRBJ2-7 -
TGTGCCAGCAGCCCCAGGAGCGGGGGTTGGGATACGCAGTATTTT CASSPRSGGWDTQYF TRBV7-3 TRBD2 TRBJ2-3 -
TGTGCCAGCAGCGGACGGACAGCGAACACTGAAGCTTTCTTT CASSGRTANTEAFF TRBV7-8 - TRBJ1-1 -
TGTGCCAGCAGTTACCCCTTAGGGACAGAGAACACTGAAGCTTTCTTT CASSYPLGTENTEAFF TRBV6-6 TRBD1 TRBJ1-1 few
TGTGCCAGCAGTGGAATCCGGGACAGGGGATCCTACGAGCAGTACTTC CASSGIRDRGSYEQYF TRBV6-1 TRBD1 TRBJ2-7 -
TGTGCCAGCAGCCCGTTACAGGTTCCATCCTACGAGCAGTACTTC CASSPLQVPSYEQYF TRBV7-9 - TRBJ2-7 -
TGTGCCATCAGCACGCCCCTGACTAGCGGGAGGAGGGTCCAAGAGACCCAGTACTTC CAISTPLTSGRRVQETQYF TRBV10-3 TRBD2 TRBJ2-5 once
TGTGCCAGCAGCTTAACAGGAGCGGTAGGGGCTGAAGCTTTCTTT CASSLTGAVGAEAFF TRBV11-2 - TRBJ1-1 -
TGTGCCAGCAGCAAAGGCCCCTTTTACAGGGCAGGGGTGGATCAGCCCCAGCATTTT CASSKGPFYRAGVDQPQHF TRBV21-1 - TRBJ1-5 -
TGTGCCTGGAGTGGGGGGACGGAGATCCTGCCCCAGCATTTT CAWSGGTEILPQHF TRBV30 - TRBJ1-5 -